Listed here is a single T cell receptor beta chain. Its specificity is unknown. Deep-level assay runs were performed. Assay: immunoSEQ multiplex PCR; the TCRdb copy retains only in-frame clones and omits some. The table records approximately 2.4 million clones, approximately 96% of them present only once. Germline V lookup: CDR1 SEHNR, CDR2 FQNEAQ (reference sequence). CDR3 size: 14 residues. V was shortened by 1 base and J by 6 bases, with 10 bases between the two germline ends. This entry comes from a study of shared clonotypes between healthy human individuals. Study results and caveats: Rarefaction curves obtained for sorted subsets showed sequencing incomplete despite large depth.

V usage is TRBV7-9 and J usage is TRBJ1-5; D may be TRBD1 (5 bases). The TCR was taken from a man between 18 and 29 years old in good health. The specimen was naive CD4+ T cells sorted from blood. Subset: CD45RA+ positively selected. The CDR3 DNA reads TGTGCCAGCAGCTTAGGCGGGGGAATTCAGCCCCAGCATTTT. It is translated as CASSLGGGIQPQHF.